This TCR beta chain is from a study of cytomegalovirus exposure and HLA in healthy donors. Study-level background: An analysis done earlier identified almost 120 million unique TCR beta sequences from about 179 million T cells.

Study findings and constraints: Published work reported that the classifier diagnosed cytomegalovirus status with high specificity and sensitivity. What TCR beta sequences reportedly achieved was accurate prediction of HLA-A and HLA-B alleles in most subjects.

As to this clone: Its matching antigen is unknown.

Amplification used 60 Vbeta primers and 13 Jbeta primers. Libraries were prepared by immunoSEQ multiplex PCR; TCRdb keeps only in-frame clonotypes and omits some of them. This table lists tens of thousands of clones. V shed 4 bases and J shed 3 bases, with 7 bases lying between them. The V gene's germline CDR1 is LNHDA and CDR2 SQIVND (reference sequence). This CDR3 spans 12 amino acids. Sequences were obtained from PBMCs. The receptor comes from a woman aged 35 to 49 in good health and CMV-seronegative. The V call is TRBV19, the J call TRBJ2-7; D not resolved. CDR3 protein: CASSRPGYEQYF. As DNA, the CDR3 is TGTGCCAGTAGTAGGCCGGGCTACGAGCAGTACTTC.